Below are 13 T cell receptor beta chains sequenced from a single sample in a study of T cell responses to AZD1222 COVID-19 vaccine. Profiled with immunoSEQ multiplex PCR; TCRdb holds only in-frame clones, not every one. The repertoire includes about 140,000 clones, just over 90% of them detected once, and over 0.85% sits in the top ten. The source was peripheral blood, collected on day 0 of MenACWY control vaccination. These receptors came from an adult in good health.

This chain connects TRBV4-3 to TRBJ2-1; D possibly matches TRBD1 or TRBD2 (5 bases each). With 0 bases removed from V and 4 bases from J, the gap between germline ends came to 22 bases. Germline CDR1 LGHNA, CDR2 YSLEER. CDR3 size: 19 residues. In DNA form, the CDR3 reads TGCGCCAGCAGCCAAGAATGGGGGTCTCCCACAAAAGGGTACAATGAGCAGTTCTTC. This sequence encodes CASSQEWGSPTKGYNEQFF.

This chain uses TRBV4-1 with TRBJ2-2; D remains ambiguous. CDR1 and CDR2 from the germline V gene are MGHRA and YSYEKL. This CDR3 region has 13 residues. V lost 5 bases, J lost 6 bases, and 10 bases lay in between. The CDR3 loop reads CASSGFGSGELFF. In nucleotides, the CDR3 is TGCGCCAGCAGCGGGTTCGGGTCCGGGGAGCTGTTTTTT.

This sequence joins TRBV27 and TRBJ2-7; no definite D call. This CDR3 has 10 residues. V lost 7 bases and J lost 7, with 8 bases in between. Germline values: CDR1 MNHEY, CDR2 SMNVEV (reference sequence). This chain's CDR3 is CASIGGEQYF. DNA of the CDR3: TGTGCCAGCATTGGTGGGGAGCAGTACTTC.

The genes are TRBV19 and TRBJ1-2; possibly TRBD1 for D (6 bases). Germline CDR1 is LNHDA and CDR2 is SQIVND (reference sequence). Trimming pared 7 bases from V and 4 bases from J, leaving 13 bases between. CDR3 length: 13 residues. In DNA, the CDR3 is TGTGCCAGTATTAGGGGGGATGGCTATGGCTACACCTTC. Protein: CASIRGDGYGYTF.

This clone has only a few counts. The chain carries TRBV7-8 and TRBJ1-6; 8 nucleotides agree with TRBD1. Trimming removed 5 bases from V and 5 bases from J; junction bases left unmatched: 5. Germline lookup yields CDR1 SGHVS and CDR2 FQNEAQ. This CDR3 has 15 residues. Written as DNA, the CDR3 is TGTGCCAGCAGCCCAGGGGGCTTTAATAATTCACCCCTCCACTTT. As protein: CASSPGGFNNSPLHF.

This CDR3 is CARSLRAEPNYGYTF. CDR3 in DNA: TGTGCCAGAAGCTTGAGAGCCGAGCCTAACTATGGCTACACCTTC. This chain uses TRBV5-3 with TRBJ1-2; D remains ambiguous. TRBV5-3 falls under the ORF class, with uncertain function. V lost 1 base to trimming and J lost 0 bases, with 10 bases between them. The CDR3 contains 15 residues.

This chain links TRBV18 with TRBJ1-4; D possibly corresponds to TRBD1 (5 bases). V was pared by 1 base and J by 3 bases, with 9 bases between. This CDR3 is built from 15 residues. Germline CDR1 and CDR2: KGHSH and LQKENI. CDR3 in DNA: TGTGCCAGCTCACCACGGGGGATGGCTAATGAAAAACTGTTTTTT. The encoded protein is CASSPRGMANEKLFF.

The rearrangement joins TRBV9 to TRBJ1-5, with unresolved D. In germline, CDR1 is SGDLS, CDR2 YYNGEE. The germline V and J ends were trimmed by 3 bases and 0 bases, with 10 bases remaining between them. The CDR3 covers 15 residues. As DNA, the CDR3 is TGTGCCAGCAGCGCGGGTGACGTTAGCAATCAGCCCCAGCATTTT. This encodes CASSAGDVSNQPQHF.

The chain employs TRBV13 and TRBJ1-5, with D unresolved. Trimming cost V 0 bases and J 3 bases, with 6 bases left between them. Germline V gene sequence: CDR1 PRHDT, CDR2 FYEKMQ (reference sequence). CDR3 size: 14 residues. CDR3 bases: TGTGCCAGCAGCTTAGGGGGATTCAATCAGCCCCAGCATTTT. Its translation is CASSLGGFNQPQHF.

The rearrangement uses TRBV5-8 and TRBJ2-7; D not resolved. This CDR3 is built from 14 residues. Germline V gives CDR1 SGHTS, CDR2 YDEGEE. Trimming removed 1 base at V and 12 bases at J, with 20 bases between. CDR3 amino acids: CASSLLLESGRMYF. In DNA form, the CDR3 reads TGTGCCAGCAGCTTGTTGTTGGAAAGTGGGCGGATGTACTTC.

The genes are TRBV9 and TRBJ2-5; 8 positions match TRBD1. Germline trimming cut 3 bases from V and 5 bases from J; bases unmatched to any gene: 6. Germline CDR1 SGDLS, CDR2 YYNGEE. There are 14 residues in the CDR3. Here the CDR3 DNA reads TGTGCCAGCAGCGGGACAGGGCCGGGGGAGACCCAGTACTTC. Its translation: CASSGTGPGETQYF.

The gene calls are TRBV11-2 and TRBJ2-1; D gene ambiguous. The V end lost 4 bases, the J end lost 10 bases, and 11 bases lay between the germline ends. CDR1 is SGHAT and CDR2 is FQNNGV in the germline V gene. CDR3 length: 12 residues. The DNA of the CDR3 is TGTGCCAGCAGCTGGGCTGGGGTGGAGCAGTTCTTC. It is translated as CASSWAGVEQFF.

The V and J genes are TRBV7-9 and TRBJ2-5; no definite D call. The CDR3 extends over 15 amino acids. Germline loops: CDR1 SEHNR, CDR2 FQNEAQ (reference sequence). V was shortened by 0 bases and J by 2 bases, with 10 bases between the two germline ends. Here the CDR3 reads CASSLAGTVQETQYF. The DNA for the CDR3 is TGTGCCAGCAGCTTAGCGGGAACAGTTCAAGAGACCCAGTACTTC.